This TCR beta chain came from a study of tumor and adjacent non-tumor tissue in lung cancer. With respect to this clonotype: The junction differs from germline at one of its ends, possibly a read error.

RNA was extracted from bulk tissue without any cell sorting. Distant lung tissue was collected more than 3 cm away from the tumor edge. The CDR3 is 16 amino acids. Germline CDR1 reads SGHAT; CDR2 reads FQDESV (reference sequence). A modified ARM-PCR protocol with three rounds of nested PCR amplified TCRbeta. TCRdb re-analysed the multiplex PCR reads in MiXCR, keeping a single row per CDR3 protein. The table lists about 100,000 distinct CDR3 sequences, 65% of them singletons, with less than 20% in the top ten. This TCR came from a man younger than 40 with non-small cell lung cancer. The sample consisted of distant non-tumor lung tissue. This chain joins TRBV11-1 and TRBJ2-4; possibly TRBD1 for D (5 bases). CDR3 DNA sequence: TGTGCCAGCACCCGCTCAAGCAGGGCGACCAAAGACATTCAGTACTTC. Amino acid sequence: CASTRSSRATKDIQYF.